These 26 T cell receptor beta chains came from one sample sequenced in a study of radiotherapy plus CTLA-4 blockade in lung cancer. Only in-frame clones appear in the TCRdb table, and some are missing; sequencing was by immunoSEQ multiplex PCR. The table has approximately 40,000 clones, around three quarters seen once. Sequencing was performed on peripheral blood, taken from a patient treated with radiotherapy plus ipilimumab. The receptors originated from a human donor with non-small cell lung cancer who had stable disease on radiotherapy plus ipilimumab.

The V and J genes are TRBV5-1 and TRBJ2-6, with D perhaps matching TRBD1 (5 bases). The CDR3 runs 16 residues. The V gene lost 5 bases and the J gene lost 0 bases, with 12 bases spanning the gap. Germline CDR1 SGHRS, CDR2 YFSETQ. The CDR3 protein is CASRYRQSSGANVLTF. DNA of the CDR3: TGCGCCAGCAGGTATCGACAGAGCTCTGGGGCCAACGTCCTGACTTTC.

V usage is TRBV6-5 and J usage is TRBJ2-7; 7 bases agree with TRBD1. Germline CDR1 reads MNHEY; CDR2 reads SVGAGI. V trimming: 2 bases; J trimming: 3 bases; junction bases outside the gene matches: 10. The CDR3 has 16 amino acids. For the CDR3, the DNA is TGTGCCAGCAGTTACGGGAAGAGCCCAGGGGGCTACGAGCAGTACTTC. Residues: CASSYGKSPGGYEQYF.

V gene TRBV6-5 combines with J gene TRBJ1-1, with TRBD1 matching over 8 bases. The V segment lost 2 bases and the J segment 10 bases; nucleotides outside the gene matches: 12. This CDR3 is 15 amino acids long. Germline V gene data show CDR1 as MNHEY and CDR2 as SVGAGI. CDR3 DNA sequence: TGTGCCAGCAGTTACGGGGGACAGGTCGGTTATGGAGCTTTCTTT. Residues: CASSYGGQVGYGAFF.

Comments on this clone: The junction shows a germline mismatch at one end, possibly a read error. The chain employs TRBV7-2 and TRBJ1-2; D may be TRBD1 (5 bases). Per the germline V gene, CDR1 is SGHTA and CDR2 is FQGNSA. The CDR3 is 16 amino acids. The CDR3 loop is CAGSPDLGAEGDGYTF. Here the CDR3 DNA reads TGTGCCGGCAGCCCCGACCTTGGGGCAGAAGGCGATGGCTACACCTTC. Using reference TRBV7-2 and TRBJ1-2 for the parts outside the CDR3, the full variable domain is GAGVSQSPSNKVTEKGKDVELRCDPISGHTALYWYRQSLGQGLEFLIYFQGNSAPDKSGLPSDRFSAERTGGSVSTLTIQRTQQEDSAVYLCAGSPDLGAEGDGYTFGSGTRLTVV.

The chain combines TRBV10-2 with TRBJ1-5, with TRBD1 as a possible D gene (6 bases). Trimming removed 6 bases from V and 7 bases from J, with 16 bases in between. Germline lookup yields CDR1 WSHSY and CDR2 SAAADI. This CDR3 region has 14 residues. The CDR3 here is CASSPDRTIQPQHF. The CDR3 DNA follows: TGCGCCAGCAGCCCCGACAGGACAATACAGCCCCAGCATTTT.

A few counts support this clone. The chain combines TRBV19 with TRBJ2-6, with 10 bases fitting TRBD1. Germline CDR1 LNHDA, CDR2 SQIVND (reference sequence). V shed 6 bases and J 0 bases; nucleotides not matched to a gene: 11. CDR3 length equals 19 residues. CDR3 in DNA: TGTGCCAGTAGGAGGGGGACAGGGGTGGGCCTCTCTGGGGCCAACGTCCTGACTTTC. It encodes CASRRGTGVGLSGANVLTF.

This clone appeared once. This chain links TRBV5-4 with TRBJ1-3, with D uncertain. Between the trimmed V and J ends, which lost 2 bases and 0 bases, there was a span of 6 bases. The CDR3 contains 14 residues. Germline CDR1 reads SGHNT; CDR2 reads YYREEE (reference sequence). This CDR3 reads CASSFDSSGNTIYF. The CDR3 DNA is TGTGCCAGCAGCTTCGATAGCTCTGGAAACACCATATATTTT.

J is TRBJ1-6 and V is TRBV27; possibly TRBD1 for D (6 bases). V lost 6 bases and J 9 bases, leaving 9 bases between the germline ends. CDR1 and CDR2 from the germline V gene are MNHEY and SMNVEV (reference sequence). There are 12 residues in the CDR3. The CDR3 spells CASRVRGSPLHF. Written as DNA, the CDR3 is TGTGCCAGCAGAGTCAGGGGTTCACCCCTCCACTTT.

The chain employs TRBV29-1 and TRBJ1-6, with a tentative D call TRBD1 (6 bases). Between the trimmed V and J ends, which lost 5 bases and 2 bases, there was a span of 13 bases. The length of the CDR3 is 15 residues. CDR1 and CDR2 (germline): SQVTM, ANQGSEA. CDR3 in DNA: TGCAGCGTTCGTGACCGGGACACCTATAATTCACCCCTCCACTTT. This translates into CSVRDRDTYNSPLHF.

V is TRBV10-3 and J is TRBJ2-1; 7 bases line up with TRBD1. V was clipped by 3 bases and J by 8 bases; unmatched bases: 7. From germline, CDR1 is ENHRY and CDR2 SYGVKD. The CDR3 is 14 residues long. Here the CDR3 reads CAISDSGGRDEQFF. CDR3 sequence (DNA): TGTGCCATCAGTGACTCAGGGGGTCGGGATGAGCAGTTCTTC.

The chain has TRBV18 and TRBJ2-7; D is unresolved. Germline values: CDR1 KGHSH, CDR2 LQKENI. Between the trimmed V and J ends, which lost 3 bases and 7 bases, there was a span of 10 bases. CDR3 length equals 12 residues. The CDR3 DNA reads TGTGCCAGCTCACCCTCCGGTGGGGAGCAGTACTTC. Protein sequence: CASSPSGGEQYF. Variable domain in full (rest from reference TRBV18 and TRBJ2-7): NAGVMQNPRHLVRRRGQEARLRCSPMKGHSHVYWYRQLPEEGLKFMVYLQKENIIDESGMPKERFSAEFPKEGPSILRIQQVVRGDSAAYFCASSPSGGEQYFGPGTRLTVT.

This clone was seen a single time. V and J are TRBV19 and TRBJ1-5; tentatively, D is TRBD1 (5 bases). V lost 3 bases, J lost 3 bases, and 6 bases lay in between. Germline values: CDR1 LNHDA, CDR2 SQIVND (reference sequence). The CDR3 runs 13 residues. For the CDR3, the DNA is TGTGCCAGTAGTATGGGGCTCAATCAGCCCCAGCATTTT. Its protein is CASSMGLNQPQHF.

This sequence joins TRBV19 and TRBJ1-5; D unclear. CDR3 length: 15 residues. CDR1 is LNHDA, CDR2 SQIVND, per germline (reference sequence). The V end was cut by 6 bases, the J end by 0 bases, with 12 bases between. The CDR3, as DNA: TGTGCCAGTAGATACGGTTGGACTAGCAATCAGCCCCAGCATTTT. It codes for CASRYGWTSNQPQHF.

Here the CDR3 reads CASTRGGYYGYTF. The DNA for the CDR3 is TGTGCCAGTACTAGAGGCGGATATTATGGCTACACCTTC. V gene TRBV19 combines with J gene TRBJ1-2; D gene unclear. Germline V gene sequence: CDR1 LNHDA, CDR2 SQIVND (reference sequence). The CDR3 runs 13 residues. V was pared by 7 bases and J by 5 bases, with 14 bases between.

The chain couples TRBV6-5 to TRBJ2-3, with D maybe TRBD1 (5 bases). Germline values: CDR1 MNHEY, CDR2 SVGAGI. The CDR3 loop spans 14 amino acids. Trimming took 5 bases from V and 2 from J, leaving 11 bases between them. In nucleotides, the CDR3 is TGTGCCAGCAGTCGACAGCATATCACAGATACGCAGTATTTT. This gives the protein CASSRQHITDTQYF.

V and J are TRBV28 and TRBJ2-7, with 7 nucleotides matching TRBD1. With V trimmed by 2 bases and J by 6 bases, 10 bases remained unmatched. Germline assignment: CDR1 MDHEN and CDR2 SYDVKM. The CDR3 totals 15 residues. In DNA form, the CDR3 reads TGTGCCAGCAGTTTAGGCGACAGGGTGGTTGGCGAGCAGTACTTC. This codes for CASSLGDRVVGEQYF.

The chain couples TRBV9 to TRBJ2-2, with 8 positions matching TRBD1. Germline CDR1 and CDR2: SGDLS and YYNGEE. This CDR3 has 18 amino acids. Unmatched junction bases numbered 10, after V lost 0 bases and J lost 3 bases. CDR3 region: CASSVEGTGRPHTGELFF. Here the CDR3 DNA reads TGTGCCAGCAGCGTAGAGGGGACAGGCCGGCCGCACACCGGGGAGCTGTTTTTT.

This rearrangement joins TRBV5-4 to TRBJ1-2; D is ambiguous. V dropped 0 bases and J dropped 8 bases, with 8 bases sitting between them. The CDR3 extends over 12 amino acids. CDR1 and CDR2 (germline): SGHNT, YYREEE (reference sequence). As DNA, the CDR3 is TGTGCCAGCAGCTTGGGGAATTTAGGCTACACCTTC. This codes for CASSLGNLGYTF.

The chain uses TRBV18 and TRBJ2-5; TRBD2 matches at 7 bases. The length of the CDR3 is 14 residues. The germline CDR1 and CDR2 sequences are KGHSH and LQKENI. The V segment lost 6 bases and the J segment 2 bases; nucleotides outside the gene matches: 6. This chain's CDR3 is CASSAPGGQETQYF. In DNA form, the CDR3 reads TGTGCCAGCTCCGCCCCCGGGGGGCAAGAGACCCAGTACTTC.

The J gene is TRBJ2-7, the V gene TRBV7-9; D perhaps matches TRBD1 (6 bases). The length of the CDR3 is 14 residues. V lost 3 bases and J 3 bases, leaving 12 bases between the germline ends. Germline-derived CDR1 and CDR2 are SEHNR and FQNEAQ (reference sequence). CDR3 loop: CASSFIDRSYEQYF. In DNA, the CDR3 is TGTGCCAGCAGCTTTATTGACAGGAGCTACGAGCAGTACTTC. The full variable domain, rest sourced from reference TRBV7-9 and TRBJ2-7, is DTGVSQNPRHKITKRGQNVTFRCDPISEHNRLYWYRQTLGQGPEFLTYFQNEAQLEKSRLLSDRFSAERPKGSFSTLEIQRTEQGDSAMYLCASSFIDRSYEQYFGPGTRLTVT.

The chain joins TRBV29-1 to TRBJ2-7; D unclear. Trimming left V 4 bases short and J 5 bases short, with 12 bases between. The CDR3 consists of 12 residues. Germline V gene lookup returns CDR1 SQVTM and CDR2 ANQGSEA. In DNA form, the CDR3 reads TGCAGCGTTGGACCCCTCAGCCACGAGCAGTACGTC. This encodes CSVGPLSHEQYV.

The chain uses TRBV6-4 and TRBJ1-2; D unresolved. The germline V gene has CDR1 MRHNA and CDR2 SNTAGT. The CDR3 runs to 13 residues. Trimming removed 5 bases from V and 4 bases from J, with 11 bases in between. Written as DNA, the CDR3 is TGTGCCAGCAGTTCAGGAGCTTCCTATGGCTACACCTTC. Translated, it gives CASSSGASYGYTF.

This clone has more than one count but fewer than ten. This rearrangement joins TRBV5-6 to TRBJ2-5; D possibly corresponds to TRBD2 (5 bases). The CDR3 is 14 amino acids. The germline CDR1 and CDR2 sequences are SGHDT and YYEEEE. Trimming cost V 4 bases and J 7 bases, with 17 bases left between them. The CDR3 is CASSGDLPEGTQYF. Written as DNA, the CDR3 is TGTGCCAGCAGCGGCGACCTCCCCGAGGGGACCCAGTACTTC.

As to this clone: This CDR3 is also generated by other DNA sequences in the sample. The chain carries TRBV10-1 and TRBJ2-7; tentatively, D is TRBD1 or TRBD2 (5 bases each). V was trimmed by 9 bases and J by 9 bases, leaving 30 bases between them. Germline V gene data show CDR1 as WNHNN and CDR2 as SYGVQD (reference sequence). This CDR3 region has 16 residues. The CDR3 DNA sequence: TGCGCCAGTATCGGTAGGCCCGGGACCCCCCTACGACGGCAGTACGTC. Translating it yields CASIGRPGTPLRRQYV.

The chain links TRBV11-2 to TRBJ2-5; TRBD2 aligns across 9 bases. The V gene end was trimmed by 5 bases and the J gene end by 5 bases; junction bases not matched to a gene: 6. The germline CDR1 and CDR2 sequences are SGHAT and FQNNGV. The CDR3 is 14 amino acids. This chain's CDR3 is CASSPNAGGETQYF. The CDR3 DNA is TGTGCCAGCAGCCCCAACGCGGGGGGGGAGACCCAGTACTTC.

This clone was detected only a few times. This chain joins TRBV9 and TRBJ2-3; D remains ambiguous. V was shortened by 1 base and J by 2 bases, with 5 bases between the two germline ends. Germline CDR1 reads SGDLS; CDR2 reads YYNGEE. This CDR3 comprises 13 residues. The DNA of the CDR3 is TGTGCCAGCAGCGTAAAGTTCACAGATACGCAGTATTTT. Its translation is CASSVKFTDTQYF.